This T cell receptor beta chain appears in the sequencing data of a study of T cells in Graves' hyperthyroidism and ophthalmopathy. Background on the study: Peripheral blood was collected at initial diagnosis, before any treatment.

Diagnosis of hyperthyroidism was new in patients aged 18 to 65, and its duration was under 2 months. Exclusions: uncontrolled infection, other autoimmune disease, pregnancy, lactation. The PBMCs were sourced from fresh peripheral blood (about 9.6 ml). Germline V CDR1 and CDR2: MNHNS, SASEGT. CDR3 length equals 13 residues. The V end was cut by 3 bases, the J end by 6 bases, with 12 bases between. In its sample, this clonotype was seen many times. TCR beta CDR3 region amplification was performed from RNA transcripts. Researchers ran a first-round RT-PCR on the TCR CDR3 using the HTBI primer set. TCRdb re-analysed the multiplex PCR reads in MiXCR, keeping a single row per CDR3 protein. The sample consists of hundreds of thousands of distinct CDR3 sequences, around 17% of them appearing once.

This clonotype was sampled from a woman between 18 and 30 years old with Graves' hyperthyroidism. The chain couples TRBV6-1 to TRBJ2-7, with D unresolved. Sequencing was performed on blood. The CDR3 here is CASSEASRAEQYF. The CDR3 DNA reads TGTGCCAGCAGTGAGGCAAGCCGCGCCGAGCAGTACTTC.